This TCR beta chain appears in the sequencing data of a study of early T cells in non-severe SARS-CoV-2 infection. V dropped 5 bases and J dropped 7; count of bases not matched to a gene: 11. Germline CDR1 reads SGHAT; CDR2 reads FQNNGV. There are 15 residues in the CDR3. The protocol attached unique molecular identifiers to individual cDNA molecules. TCRdb processed the 5' RACE reads anew with MiXCR; each CDR3 protein has one entry. This sample carries roughly 81,000 distinct CDR3 sequences, about 12% of them seen once, and the ten largest clones take approximately 2.4%. This clonotype was recorded a few times.

The sequence came from an adult who was a healthcare worker with PCR-confirmed SARS-CoV-2 infection or an uninfected control (not recorded which). Material: whole blood. This chain uses TRBV11-2 with TRBJ2-1, with 7 nucleotides matching TRBD1. The CDR3 DNA follows: TGTGCCAGCAGCCCCAGGGGGACACATGGTAATGAGCAGTTCTTC. Translating gives CASSPRGTHGNEQFF.